Listed here are 16 T cell receptor beta chains from one sample, sequenced in a study of blood T cell repertoires in COVID-19. Assay: immunoSEQ multiplex PCR; the TCRdb copy retains only in-frame clones and omits some. The table lists about 160,000 clones, over 80% of them singletons. Sample: peripheral blood. The source is a man aged 80 or over with acute or convalescent COVID-19.

The chain couples TRBV24-1 to TRBJ1-2; D gene uncertain. The CDR3 is 12 residues long. Germline CDR1 and CDR2: KGHDR and SFDVKD. V lost 6 bases and J lost 1, with 5 bases in between. For the CDR3, the DNA is TGTGCCACCAGTCCCGGTAACTATGGCTACACCTTC. It specifies CATSPGNYGYTF.

This clone was detected only a few times. This chain links TRBV7-8 with TRBJ1-2; perhaps TRBD1 as D (6 bases). The germline V and J ends were trimmed by 1 base and 14 bases, with 11 bases remaining between them. The length of the CDR3 is 11 residues. Per the germline V gene, CDR1 is SGHVS and CDR2 is FQNEAQ. The CDR3 here is CASSLGGTWTF. CDR3 DNA sequence: TGTGCCAGCAGCTTAGGGGGGACATGGACCTTC.

J is TRBJ2-7 and V is TRBV7-6; 11 bases agree with TRBD2. This CDR3 has 16 amino acids. Germline CDR1 SGHVS, CDR2 FNYEAQ. V gave up 5 bases and J gave up 3 bases; unmatched junction bases: 9. This chain's CDR3 is CASSQGLAELYYEQYF. CDR3 bases: TGTGCCAGCAGCCAGGGACTAGCGGAACTCTACTACGAGCAGTACTTC.

The chain links TRBV28 to TRBJ1-4; no reliable D call. CDR3 length: 14 amino acids. V was shortened by 1 base and J by 1 base, with 4 bases between the two germline ends. The V gene's germline CDR1 is MDHEN and CDR2 SYDVKM. The CDR3 loop is CASSLSLTNEKLFF. The DNA of the CDR3 is TGTGCCAGCAGTTTATCTTTAACTAATGAAAAACTGTTTTTT.

The chain has TRBV29-1 and TRBJ1-1, with 7 nucleotides matching TRBD1. Germline V gene sequence: CDR1 SQVTM, CDR2 ANQGSEA. V shed 6 bases and J 1 base; nucleotides not matched to a gene: 5. This CDR3 spans 13 amino acids. Here the CDR3 DNA reads TGCAGCGTCTTGACAGGGTCGAACACTGAAGCTTTCTTT. Residues: CSVLTGSNTEAFF.

As concerns this clone: Other DNA sequences within the sample encode an identical CDR3. V gene TRBV19 combines with J gene TRBJ1-1; 7 bases are shared with TRBD1. The length of the CDR3 is 14 residues. CDR1 is LNHDA and CDR2 is SQIVND in the germline V gene (reference sequence). V lost 6 bases to trimming and J lost 0 bases; unmatched junction nucleotides: 4. The CDR3 coding sequence is TGTGCCAGTAGACGACAGGGTATGAACACTGAAGCTTTCTTT. Protein sequence: CASRRQGMNTEAFF.

The chain combines TRBV29-1 with TRBJ2-5; maybe TRBD1 (6 bases). CDR1 is SQVTM and CDR2 is ANQGSEA in the germline V gene. V gave up 3 bases and J gave up 5 bases, with 13 bases separating them. The CDR3 has 13 amino acids. The CDR3 region is CSVEAGVGETQYF. The CDR3 DNA sequence: TGCAGCGTTGAGGCAGGGGTTGGGGAGACCCAGTACTTC.

V usage is TRBV7-2 and J usage is TRBJ2-7; D is possibly TRBD1 (5 bases). Germline CDR1 reads SGHTA; CDR2 reads FQGNSA. V dropped 4 bases and J dropped 2 bases, with 9 bases sitting between them. The CDR3 extends over 13 amino acids. The CDR3 DNA sequence: TGTGCCAGCAGCTCCGGACACACCTACGAGCAGTACTTC. The encoded protein is CASSSGHTYEQYF.

V is TRBV2 and J is TRBJ1-1; TRBD1 might be the D (6 bases). The CDR3 consists of 12 residues. V was clipped by 6 bases and J by 7 bases, with 12 bases between them. Germline loops: CDR1 SNHLY, CDR2 FYNNEI. The CDR3 DNA reads TGTGCCAGCAGATCACAGGGTTTTGAAGCTTTCTTT. This encodes CASRSQGFEAFF.

The V gene is TRBV3-1 (or the pseudogene TRBV3-2), the J gene TRBJ2-3; D ambiguous. V was shortened by 3 bases and J by 6 bases, with 10 bases between the two germline ends. The CDR3 totals 13 residues. Germline V CDR1 and CDR2: LGHDT, YNNKEL (reference sequence). The CDR3 DNA reads as TGTGCCAGCAGCCACCTCGCGCTGGATACGCAGTATTTT. It translates to CASSHLALDTQYF.

The chain links TRBV7-8 to TRBJ1-1; D is unresolved. This CDR3 is 15 amino acids long. From germline, CDR1 is SGHVS and CDR2 FQNEAQ. Trimming stripped 5 bases from V and 5 bases from J, with 18 bases between. In DNA form, the CDR3 reads TGTGCCAGCAGCCCATCCATGACCGAGCGTACTGAAGCTTTCTTT. Protein sequence: CASSPSMTERTEAFF.

The J gene is TRBJ2-1, the V gene TRBV19, with D perhaps TRBD1 (5 bases). This CDR3 spans 17 amino acids. Germline values: CDR1 LNHDA, CDR2 SQIVND (reference sequence). With 4 bases removed from V and 7 bases from J, the gap between germline ends came to 23 bases. The CDR3 bases are TGTGCCAGTAGTACTAGAAACATGGGGCGACTCGGGAATGAGCAGTTCTTC. Translation: CASSTRNMGRLGNEQFF.

The genes are TRBV3-1 (or the pseudogene TRBV3-2) and TRBJ2-1; 8 nucleotides match TRBD1. The V and J ends lost 6 bases and 0 bases, in that order; junction bases with no gene match: 10. Germline CDR1 LGHDT, CDR2 YNNKEL (reference sequence). This CDR3 is 17 amino acids long. The CDR3 nucleotides are TGTGCCAGCAGGGGCCAGGGGGCACGAAGCTCCTACAATGAGCAGTTCTTC. Its protein product is CASRGQGARSSYNEQFF.

This sequence joins TRBV27 and TRBJ2-7; no reliable D call. The germline V gene encodes CDR1 MNHEY and CDR2 SMNVEV (reference sequence). This CDR3 region has 13 residues. V shed 0 bases and J shed 4 bases, with 7 bases lying between them. This CDR3 reads CASSLSMSYEQYF. In DNA form, the CDR3 reads TGTGCCAGCAGTTTATCAATGAGTTACGAGCAGTACTTC.

V usage is TRBV2 and J usage is TRBJ2-7; the D gene is possibly TRBD2 (5 bases). Germline loops: CDR1 SNHLY, CDR2 FYNNEI. V gave up 10 bases and J gave up 7 bases, with 29 bases separating them. The CDR3 extends over 16 amino acids. CDR3 sequence (DNA): TGTGCCATCCGGCAAAGCTCGAACCGGGCCACGGGAGAGCAGTACTTC. Residues: CAIRQSSNRATGEQYF.

CDR3 bases: TGTGCCAGCAGTGACAGGAACGGTGTCAACACTGAAGCTTTCTTT. Translating it yields CASSDRNGVNTEAFF. The V gene is TRBV6-1, the J gene TRBJ1-1; D gene uncertain. There are 15 residues in the CDR3. Germline V gene data show CDR1 as MNHNS and CDR2 as SASEGT. Trimming took 3 bases from V and 2 from J, leaving 13 bases between them.